This section outlines one T cell receptor (beta chain) sequence together with its context. Its antigen is unidentified. cDNA synthesis used the whole RNA isolate, giving expressed TCRB sequences. Assay: immunoSEQ multiplex PCR; the TCRdb copy retains only in-frame clones and omits some. The sample yields about 350,000 clones, roughly a fifth seen once. Germline values: CDR1 KGHSH, CDR2 LQKENI. The CDR3 consists of 14 residues. Unmatched junction bases numbered 7, after V lost 4 bases and J lost 9 bases. These data belong to a study of beta chain features in type 1 diabetes. Study context: Taken together, all samples contributed around 100,000,000 examined sorted cells. The study, taken as a whole, reports: Equally in patients and controls, shorter templates might have been favored by PCR. Naive, central memory and Treg TCRB repertoires appeared more alike in patients than in healthy donors.

Material for sequencing was naive CD4+ T cells from blood. This clonotype originated in a woman aged 18-35 years in good health. J is TRBJ1-5 and V is TRBV18, with 9 bases aligning to TRBD1. The CDR3 is CASSRDRATGPQHF. In DNA form, the CDR3 reads TGTGCCAGCTCACGGGACAGGGCCACAGGGCCCCAGCATTTT.